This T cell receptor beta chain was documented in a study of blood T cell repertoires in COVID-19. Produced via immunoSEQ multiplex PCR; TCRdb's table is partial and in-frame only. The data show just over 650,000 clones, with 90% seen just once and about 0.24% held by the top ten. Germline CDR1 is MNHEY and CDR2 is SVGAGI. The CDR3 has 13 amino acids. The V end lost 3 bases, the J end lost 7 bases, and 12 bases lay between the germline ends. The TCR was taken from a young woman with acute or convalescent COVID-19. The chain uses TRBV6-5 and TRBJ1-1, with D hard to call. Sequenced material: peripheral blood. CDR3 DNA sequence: TGTGCCAGCAGTTATTGGGGAGAAGGTGAAGCTTTCTTT. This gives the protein CASSYWGEGEAFF.